The 29 T cell receptor beta chains below all came from one sample that was sequenced in a study of T-cell memory formation after mild COVID-19. In TCRdb, the 5' RACE reads were re-called with MiXCR into one record per CDR3 protein. This repertoire shows 200,000 to 300,000 distinct CDR3 sequences, 16% found once; its top ten account for 20% to 25%. The sample comprised PBMCs or a T cell subset sorted from them (not recorded which). Source of these receptors: a man aged 18 to 29 who had mild COVID-19 (a few samples of this study predate the infection). Cell type and time point are not known.

This sequence joins TRBV6-2 or TRBV6-3 and TRBJ1-1, with D unresolved. Germline values: CDR1 MNHEY, CDR2 SVGEGT. The CDR3 contains 13 residues. Trimming cost V 3 bases and J 6 bases, with 11 bases left between them. The CDR3 protein is CASSYWVSAEAFF. Written as DNA, the CDR3 is TGTGCCAGCAGTTATTGGGTGAGCGCTGAAGCTTTCTTT.

The J gene is TRBJ1-4, the V gene TRBV5-1; D gene unclear. The V gene's germline CDR1 is SGHRS and CDR2 YFSETQ. V lost 4 bases to trimming and J lost 8 bases, with 12 bases between them. The CDR3 runs to 13 residues. CDR3 bases: TGCGCCAGCAGCCCCGGACCGGAAGAAAAACTGTTTTTT. This encodes CASSPGPEEKLFF.

This clonotype has at least ten counts. The chain recombines TRBV7-6 with TRBJ2-2, with 7 bases aligning to TRBD1. Germline V gives CDR1 SGHVS, CDR2 FNYEAQ. The CDR3 has 15 residues. Trimming at V came to 1 base and at J to 5 bases, leaving 4 bases not matched to a gene. The CDR3 sequence: CASSLGDRVTGELFF. CDR3 in DNA: TGTGCCAGCAGCTTAGGTGACAGGGTGACCGGGGAGCTGTTTTTT.

Only a few counts were recorded for this clonotype. This sequence joins TRBV20-1 and TRBJ2-4; 11 nucleotides match TRBD2. The trim removed 6 bases at V and 0 bases at J, leaving 4 bases unmatched. Germline-derived CDR1 and CDR2 are DFQATT and SNEGSKA (reference sequence). The CDR3 length is 15 residues. CDR3 sequence reads: CSARLAGLAKNIQYF. The CDR3 nucleotides are TGCAGTGCAAGACTAGCGGGGTTAGCCAAAAACATTCAGTACTTC.

This clonotype turned up a few times. This chain uses TRBV27 with TRBJ2-7, with D unresolved. The germline V and J ends were trimmed by 3 bases and 2 bases, with 11 bases remaining between them. This CDR3 region has 14 residues. Germline CDR1 reads MNHEY; CDR2 reads SMNVEV (reference sequence). DNA of the CDR3: TGTGCCAGCAGTTTTTCTCGACTGGCCTACGAGCAGTACTTC. Translated: CASSFSRLAYEQYF.

This clonotype has only a few counts. The CDR3 DNA sequence: TGCGCCAGCAGTTACAGGGGGGAGGACACAGATACGCAGTATTTT. Protein sequence: CASSYRGEDTDTQYF. The gene calls are TRBV5-1 and TRBJ2-3; 8 bases fit TRBD1. Germline trimming cut 5 bases from V and 2 bases from J; bases unmatched to any gene: 7. The CDR3 extends over 15 amino acids. Germline loops: CDR1 SGHRS, CDR2 YFSETQ.

The CDR3 nucleotides read TGTGCCAGCAGTTTCTCGGGGCGGGCGGATACGCAGTATTTT. This sequence encodes CASSFSGRADTQYF. V is TRBV6-5 and J is TRBJ2-3; D may be TRBD1 or TRBD2 (5 bases each). Trimming shortened V by 4 bases and J by 6 bases, and 14 bases separated the two germline ends. This CDR3 spans 14 amino acids. The germline gives CDR1 MNHEY, CDR2 SVGAGI.

The CDR3 protein is CASIYRDRGPGTEAFF. The CDR3 coding sequence is TGTGCCAGTATCTACCGGGACAGGGGGCCGGGCACTGAAGCTTTCTTT. The chain links TRBV19 to TRBJ1-1; 12 nucleotides agree with TRBD1. J was trimmed by 4 bases and V by 7 bases; bases with no gene match: 10. The germline gives CDR1 LNHDA, CDR2 SQIVND (reference sequence). The CDR3 is made up of 16 amino acids. Full variable domain (outside the CDR3, taken from reference TRBV19 and TRBJ1-1): DGGITQSPKYLFRKEGQNVTLSCEQNLNHDAMYWYRQDPGQGLRLIYYSQIVNDFQKGDIAEGYSVSREKKESFPLTVTSAQKNPTAFYLCASIYRDRGPGTEAFFGQGTRLTVV.

The chain carries TRBV12-3 or TRBV12-4 and TRBJ2-5; 8 bases map to TRBD2. CDR3 length: 14 amino acids. The trim removed 0 bases at V and 7 bases at J, leaving 4 bases unmatched. CDR3 in amino acids: CASSLAVAGRTQYF. Here the CDR3 DNA reads TGTGCCAGCAGTTTAGCGGTAGCGGGGAGGACCCAGTACTTC.

The chain recombines TRBV6-5 with TRBJ1-4; 8 nucleotides match TRBD1. Germline trimming cut 7 bases from V and 5 bases from J; bases unmatched to any gene: 3. Germline V lookup: CDR1 MNHEY, CDR2 SVGAGI. This CDR3 contains 13 residues. DNA for the CDR3: TGTGCCAGCAAACGACAGGGGAATGAAAAACTGTTTTTT. Translated: CASKRQGNEKLFF.

The rearrangement joins TRBV5-8 to TRBJ2-1; D is perhaps TRBD1 or TRBD2 (6 bases each). The V end was cut by 8 bases, the J end by 4 bases, with 7 bases between. Germline assignment: CDR1 SGHTS and CDR2 YDEGEE. The CDR3 is made up of 11 amino acids. The chain's CDR3 is CARGGYNEQFF. CDR3 coding DNA: TGTGCCAGAGGGGGGTACAATGAGCAGTTCTTC.

CDR3 nucleotide sequence: TGTGCCAGCTCACGGGAACAGGGGTACACCTTC. Amino acid sequence: CASSREQGYTF. The V gene is TRBV18, the J gene TRBJ1-2; 7 nucleotides match TRBD1. This CDR3 spans 11 amino acids. V shed 4 bases and J 11 bases; nucleotides not matched to a gene: 4. Germline loops: CDR1 KGHSH, CDR2 LQKENI.

This clonotype has ten or more counts. The chain uses TRBV7-8 and TRBJ2-5; D is possibly TRBD1 (6 bases). Between the trimmed V and J ends, which lost 5 bases and 2 bases, there was a span of 12 bases. Germline V CDR1 and CDR2: SGHVS, FQNEAQ. The CDR3 length is 14 residues. The DNA for the CDR3 is TGTGCCAGCAGCCGAGGGACATTTCAAGAGACCCAGTACTTC. This sequence encodes CASSRGTFQETQYF.

This clonotype has just a few counts. The V gene is TRBV5-1, the J gene TRBJ2-1; the D gene could be TRBD1 or TRBD2 (5 bases each). Between the trimmed V and J ends, which lost 4 bases and 3 bases, there was a span of 14 bases. CDR3 size: 15 residues. Germline loops: CDR1 SGHRS, CDR2 YFSETQ. This chain's CDR3 is CASSLLGTDYNEQFF. In nucleotides, the CDR3 is TGCGCCAGCAGCCTATTGGGGACCGACTACAATGAGCAGTTCTTC.

The genes are TRBV29-1 and TRBJ1-1; no clear D gene. The CDR3 has 14 amino acids. V shed 4 bases and J shed 3 bases, with 15 bases lying between them. Germline-derived CDR1 and CDR2 are SQVTM and ANQGSEA. Written as DNA, the CDR3 is TGCAGCGTTGGATTCCATGGAGTTTACACTGAAGCTTTCTTT. It specifies CSVGFHGVYTEAFF.

As DNA, the CDR3 is TGCGCCAGCAGCTTTCGATCCGAGGAGACCCAGTACTTC. Translation gives CASSFRSEETQYF. The chain employs TRBV5-1 and TRBJ2-5; no reliable D call. V was cut by 2 bases and J by 5 bases, with 10 bases left in between. Germline CDR1 SGHRS, CDR2 YFSETQ. The CDR3 totals 13 residues.

The V call is TRBV4-2, the J call TRBJ2-3; 10 bases align to TRBD2. CDR1 is LGHNA and CDR2 is YNFKEQ in the germline V gene. The CDR3 loop spans 18 amino acids. With 0 bases clipped from V and 0 bases from J, the junction kept 6 bases outside the gene matches. The CDR3 region is CASSQERTSGASTDTQYF. The CDR3, as DNA: TGTGCCAGCAGCCAAGAACGGACTAGCGGCGCGAGCACAGATACGCAGTATTTT.

The chain combines TRBV4-3 with TRBJ2-5; the match to TRBD2 covers 7 bases. Germline V CDR1 and CDR2: LGHNA, YSLEER. This CDR3 is built from 14 residues. With 0 bases clipped from V and 7 bases from J, the junction kept 5 bases outside the gene matches. CDR3 in DNA: TGCGCCAGCAGCCAAGAGGGGTTAGCGGGGACCCAGTACTTC. Translating gives CASSQEGLAGTQYF.

The chain is built from TRBV5-1 and TRBJ1-2; D is unresolved. Germline V gene lookup returns CDR1 SGHRS and CDR2 YFSETQ. V lost 0 bases to trimming and J lost 4 bases, with 7 bases between them. This CDR3 has 13 residues. CDR3 sequence: CASSLAEGYGYTF. The DNA for the CDR3 is TGCGCCAGCAGCTTGGCTGAAGGCTATGGCTACACCTTC.

This clonotype was recorded at least ten times. This chain links TRBV9 with TRBJ2-5; D is unclear. Trimming removed 0 bases from V and 1 base from J, with 10 bases in between. This CDR3 has 15 residues. Looked up from germline, CDR1 is SGDLS and CDR2 is YYNGEE. CDR3 DNA: TGTGCCAGCAGCGTAGGGCCTACCTCCCAAGAGACCCAGTACTTC. Translation: CASSVGPTSQETQYF.

In its sample, this clonotype was seen a few times. The V gene is TRBV24-1, the J gene TRBJ2-3; the D gene is possibly TRBD2 (6 bases). The CDR3 extends over 17 amino acids. V was shortened by 0 bases and J by 0 bases, with 12 bases between the two germline ends. Germline V lookup: CDR1 KGHDR, CDR2 SFDVKD. DNA of the CDR3: TGTGCCACCAGTGATTTGGGAGGTAGCGGTAGCACAGATACGCAGTATTTT. Amino acid sequence: CATSDLGGSGSTDTQYF.

This chain connects TRBV20-1 to TRBJ1-3; D gene uncertain. The CDR3 totals 15 residues. Germline lookup yields CDR1 DFQATT and CDR2 SNEGSKA (reference sequence). V dropped 3 bases and J dropped 2 bases, with 14 bases sitting between them. This CDR3 is CSASPSAAAGNTIYF. CDR3 DNA: TGCAGTGCTAGTCCCTCGGCAGCTGCTGGAAACACCATATATTTT.

This clonotype was recorded a few times. J is TRBJ2-3 and V is TRBV29-1; TRBD1 agrees at 12 bases. Germline V gene sequence: CDR1 SQVTM, CDR2 ANQGSEA. This CDR3 has 16 amino acids. V trimming: 0 bases; J trimming: 4 bases; junction bases outside the gene matches: 5. The CDR3 DNA follows: TGCAGCGTTGAAGAACGGGACAGGGGGCAATCAGATACGCAGTATTTT. Protein: CSVEERDRGQSDTQYF.

The chain has TRBV6-5 and TRBJ2-7; possibly TRBD1 for D (6 bases). The CDR3 runs 12 residues. The V end was cut by 6 bases, the J end by 2 bases, with 8 bases between. Per germline, CDR1 MNHEY and CDR2 SVGAGI. The CDR3 sequence is CASRRDTYEQYF. The CDR3 bases are TGTGCCAGCAGAAGGGACACCTACGAGCAGTACTTC.

The J gene is TRBJ1-1, the V gene TRBV6-5, with a possible D match to TRBD1 (6 bases). The ends were cut back, 5 bases at V and 8 bases at J, with 15 bases in the middle. This CDR3 is 13 amino acids long. The germline V gene encodes CDR1 MNHEY and CDR2 SVGAGI. DNA of the CDR3: TGTGCCAGCAGTATTACTTGGACAGAAGAAGCTTTCTTT. It yields the protein CASSITWTEEAFF.

The chain combines TRBV6-5 with TRBJ1-2; D possibly corresponds to TRBD1 (5 bases). The V end lost 5 bases, the J end lost 0 bases, and 16 bases lay between the germline ends. The CDR3 has 16 residues. From germline, CDR1 is MNHEY and CDR2 SVGAGI. Here the CDR3 DNA reads TGTGCCAGCAGTCCCGGGGCCCCTGGGGCTAACTATGGCTACACCTTC. This gives the protein CASSPGAPGANYGYTF.

The chain joins TRBV4-1 to TRBJ2-3, with D possibly being TRBD1 or TRBD2 (5 bases each). The length of the CDR3 is 16 residues. V lost 1 base and J 5 bases, leaving 16 bases between the germline ends. Per the germline V gene, CDR1 is MGHRA and CDR2 is YSYEKL. The CDR3 bases are TGCGCCAGCAGCCAAGCCTTCAGGGAGAGTATAGATACGCAGTATTTT. Amino acid sequence: CASSQAFRESIDTQYF.

This clonotype showed up just a few times. The chain couples TRBV7-9 to TRBJ1-1, with unresolved D. The germline V and J ends were trimmed by 3 bases and 11 bases, with 13 bases remaining between them. Germline V lookup: CDR1 SEHNR, CDR2 FQNEAQ (reference sequence). CDR3 length: 12 amino acids. The CDR3 here is CASSFSGTGAFF. The CDR3 DNA reads TGTGCCAGCAGCTTCTCAGGAACGGGGGCTTTCTTT. The entire variable domain, with the rest obtained from reference TRBV7-9 and TRBJ1-1, is as follows: DTGVSQNPRHKITKRGQNVTFRCDPISEHNRLYWYRQTLGQGPEFLTYFQNEAQLEKSRLLSDRFSAERPKGSFSTLEIQRTEQGDSAMYLCASSFSGTGAFFGQGTRLTVV.

The chain has TRBV4-2 and TRBJ2-3; 16 positions agree with TRBD2. Germline assignment: CDR1 LGHNA and CDR2 YNFKEQ. V lost 4 bases to trimming and J lost 6 bases; unmatched junction nucleotides: 4. CDR3 length: 16 residues. Written as DNA, the CDR3 is TGTGCCAGCAGCCCGGGACTAGCGGGGGGGCCGGATACGCAGTATTTT. Its protein product is CASSPGLAGGPDTQYF.